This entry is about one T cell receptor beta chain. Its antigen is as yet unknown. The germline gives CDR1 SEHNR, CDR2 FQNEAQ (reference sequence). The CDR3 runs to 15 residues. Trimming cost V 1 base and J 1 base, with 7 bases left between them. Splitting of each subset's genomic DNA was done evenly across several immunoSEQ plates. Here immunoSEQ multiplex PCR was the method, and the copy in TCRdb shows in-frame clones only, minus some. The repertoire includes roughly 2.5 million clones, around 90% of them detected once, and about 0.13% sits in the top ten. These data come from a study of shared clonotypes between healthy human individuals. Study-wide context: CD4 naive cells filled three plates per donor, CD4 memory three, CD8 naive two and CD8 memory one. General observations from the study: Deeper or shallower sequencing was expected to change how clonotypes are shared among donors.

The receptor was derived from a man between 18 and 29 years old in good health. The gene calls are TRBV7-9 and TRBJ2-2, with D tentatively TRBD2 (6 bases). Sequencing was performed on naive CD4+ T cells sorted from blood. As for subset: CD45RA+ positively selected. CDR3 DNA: TGTGCCAGCAGCTTAGATAGCGGGAACACCGGGGAGCTGTTTTTT. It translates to CASSLDSGNTGELFF.